Listed here are 29 T cell receptor beta chains from one sample, sequenced in a study of technical replicates of blood from a handful of donors (dated by TCRdb to 2015 to 2018). The library was generated by the immunoSEQ multiplex PCR assay. TCRdb's version of the immuneACCESS table is confined to in-frame rearrangements and falls short of the full clone set. An unresolved V gene accounts for under half of the shortfall where checked; the remainder is of unknown origin. The sample table lists 60,000 to 90,000 clones, around 95% of them with a count of one. Of the sample, 0.2% to 0.3% falls within the top ten clones. Source material: T cells isolated from PBMCs. The source is a human donor in good health.

The CDR3 region is CASAEAYNEQFF. The CDR3 nucleotides read TGCGCCAGCGCTGAGGCCTACAATGAGCAGTTCTTC. The chain is built from TRBV4-1 and TRBJ2-1; no reliable D call. CDR3 length: 12 residues. The V and J ends lost 8 bases and 2 bases respectively, with 7 bases between them. Germline assignment: CDR1 MGHRA and CDR2 YSYEKL.

The chain is built from TRBV9 and TRBJ2-1; D call uncertain. The CDR3 is made up of 12 amino acids. Germline lookup yields CDR1 SGDLS and CDR2 YYNGEE. V lost 3 bases to trimming and J lost 5 bases, with 6 bases between them. The CDR3 DNA reads as TGTGCCAGCAGCGCGGTCGACAATGAGCAGTTCTTC. Its translation is CASSAVDNEQFF.

The V and J genes are TRBV4-1 and TRBJ1-2; a possible D gene is TRBD1 (6 bases). Per germline, CDR1 MGHRA and CDR2 YSYEKL. The CDR3 sequence is 14 residues long. Deletions cut 0 bases from V and 8 bases from J, with 13 bases between. The CDR3, as DNA: TGCGCCAGCAGCCAAGAACAGGGATGGATGGGCTACACCTTC. Translation gives CASSQEQGWMGYTF.

Here the CDR3 reads CASSPRGQGKTEAFF. As DNA, the CDR3 is TGTGCCAGCTCACCACGAGGACAGGGGAAGACTGAAGCTTTCTTT. The chain has TRBV18 and TRBJ1-1, with 9 bases fitting TRBD1. CDR1 is KGHSH, CDR2 LQKENI, per germline. The V and J ends lost 1 base and 5 bases, in that order; junction bases with no gene match: 5. This CDR3 is 15 amino acids long.

The V and J genes are TRBV5-1 and TRBJ2-7; 9 bases map to TRBD1. Trimming removed 3 bases from V and 4 bases from J; junction bases left unmatched: 5. CDR1 is SGHRS and CDR2 is YFSETQ in the germline V gene. The CDR3 runs to 14 residues. CDR3 sequence: CASSSGQGFYEQYF. The DNA for the CDR3 is TGCGCCAGCAGCTCGGGACAGGGCTTTTACGAGCAGTACTTC. Full variable domain (missing parts from reference TRBV5-1 and TRBJ2-7): KAGVTQTPRYLIKTRGQQVTLSCSPISGHRSVSWYQQTPGQGLQFLFEYFSETQRNKGNFPGRFSGRQFSNSRSEMNVSTLELGDSALYLCASSSGQGFYEQYFGPGTRLTVT.

The CDR3 spells CASSFRGRLTYEQYF. As DNA, the CDR3 is TGTGCCAGCAGTTTCAGGGGGCGCCTGACCTACGAGCAGTACTTC. The chain uses TRBV28 and TRBJ2-7; 8 bases are shared with TRBD1. Germline V lookup: CDR1 MDHEN, CDR2 SYDVKM. CDR3 length: 15 residues. J lost 2 bases, V lost 3 bases, and 6 bases had no gene match.

This clone was seen just once. J is TRBJ2-1 and V is TRBV11-2; D remains unclear. With 1 base removed from V and 6 bases from J, the gap between germline ends came to 10 bases. Per germline, CDR1 SGHAT and CDR2 FQNNGV. The CDR3 is 14 residues long. The CDR3 DNA follows: TGTGCCAGCAGCTTAGGGAGTATTGGCAATGAGCAGTTCTTC. Translated, it gives CASSLGSIGNEQFF. The whole variable domain, remainder taken from reference TRBV11-2 and TRBJ2-1, is EAGVAQSPRYKIIEKRQSVAFWCNPISGHATLYWYQQILGQGPKLLIQFQNNGVVDDSQLPKDRFSAERLKGVDSTLKIQPAKLEDSAVYLCASSLGSIGNEQFFGPGTRLTVL.

J is TRBJ1-4 and V is TRBV5-4; the match to TRBD1 covers 7 bases. Germline values: CDR1 SGHNT, CDR2 YYREEE (reference sequence). The CDR3 loop spans 18 amino acids. V gave up 4 bases and J gave up 0 bases; unmatched junction bases: 12. The CDR3 is CASSPRAGGYATNEKLFF. CDR3 in DNA: TGTGCCAGCAGCCCGAGGGCAGGGGGATATGCAACTAATGAAAAACTGTTTTTT.

The V call is TRBV7-2, the J call TRBJ2-1, with a tentative D call TRBD2 (6 bases). The CDR3 has 15 residues. The germline CDR1 and CDR2 sequences are SGHTA and FQGNSA. With 4 bases removed from V and 1 base from J, the gap between germline ends came to 11 bases. As DNA, the CDR3 is TGTGCCAGCAGCTCCGCCCGGGGGTCCTACAATGAGCAGTTCTTC. This translates into CASSSARGSYNEQFF.

CDR3 nucleotide sequence: TGTGCCAGCAGCTTAGCCTCAGGGGCCGGCAATCAGCCCCAGCATTTT. Encoded protein: CASSLASGAGNQPQHF. The chain is built from TRBV7-9 and TRBJ1-5; TRBD1 is a possible D gene (6 bases). V shed 0 bases and J shed 2 bases, with 11 bases lying between them. The CDR3 has 16 amino acids. Germline V gene lookup returns CDR1 SEHNR and CDR2 FQNEAQ (reference sequence).

This chain connects TRBV28 to TRBJ2-3, with TRBD2 matching 7 bases. Germline-derived CDR1 and CDR2 are MDHEN and SYDVKM. With 4 bases clipped from V and 0 bases from J, the junction kept 13 bases outside the gene matches. The CDR3 contains 18 residues. The CDR3 here is CASSSGLDRSSSTDTQYF. The CDR3 DNA is TGTGCCAGCAGTTCAGGACTAGACCGTAGTTCTAGCACAGATACGCAGTATTTT.

This chain links TRBV29-1 with TRBJ2-5; 8 bases match TRBD2. This CDR3 contains 15 residues. With 4 bases clipped from V and 5 bases from J, the junction kept 12 bases outside the gene matches. Germline V gives CDR1 SQVTM, CDR2 ANQGSEA. CDR3 residues: CSVGNSGSYRETQYF. For the CDR3, the DNA is TGCAGCGTTGGTAACAGCGGGAGCTACCGGGAGACCCAGTACTTC.

The rearrangement joins TRBV6-5 to TRBJ1-2, with a weak D call TRBD1 (6 bases). The CDR3 runs 12 residues. Germline V gives CDR1 MNHEY, CDR2 SVGAGI. V gave up 10 bases and J gave up 4 bases, with 13 bases separating them. For the CDR3, the DNA is TGTGCCACCCTAGGACAGCTCTATGGCTACACCTTC. It translates to CATLGQLYGYTF.

The gene calls are TRBV28 and TRBJ2-1; TRBD1 aligns across 12 bases. V shed 7 bases, J shed 7 bases, and the junction held 17 bases outside the gene matches. Germline V lookup: CDR1 MDHEN, CDR2 SYDVKM. The CDR3 consists of 18 residues. The CDR3, as DNA: TGTGCCAGCACCCCGGGGACAGGGGGCCGGGCGGATGCTAATGAGCAGTTCTTC. It codes for CASTPGTGGRADANEQFF. The full variable domain, with the rest looked up from reference TRBV28 and TRBJ2-1, is DVKVTQSSRYLVKRTGEKVFLECVQDMDHENMFWYRQDPGLGLRLIYFSYDVKMKEKGDIPEGYSVSREKKERFSLILESASTNQTSMYLCASTPGTGGRADANEQFFGPGTRLTVL.

The chain joins TRBV11-3 to TRBJ2-7; D perhaps matches TRBD2 (6 bases). Trimming pared 6 bases from V and 2 bases from J, leaving 17 bases between. There are 15 residues in the CDR3. Germline CDR1 reads SGHNT; CDR2 reads YENEEA. CDR3 sequence (DNA): TGTGCCAGCAGGCCTGAGCGGGCCAGAGCCTACGAGCAGTACTTC. Translation: CASRPERARAYEQYF.

This chain connects TRBV11-2 to TRBJ2-2; D is undetermined. V dropped 5 bases and J dropped 2 bases, with 12 bases sitting between them. The CDR3 has 15 residues. CDR1 is SGHAT, CDR2 FQNNGV, per germline. The CDR3 DNA sequence: TGTGCCAGCAGCACAGACCCGTCCAACACCGGGGAGCTGTTTTTT. Its translation is CASSTDPSNTGELFF.

The V call is TRBV19, the J call TRBJ2-7, with 10 bases fitting TRBD2. The CDR3 has 13 residues. Germline CDR1 is LNHDA and CDR2 is SQIVND (reference sequence). J lost 4 bases, V lost 10 bases, and 7 bases had no gene match. In DNA, the CDR3 is TGTGCCACTGCGCGGACTAGCGGTTACGAGCAGTACTTC. Translation gives CATARTSGYEQYF.

This sequence joins TRBV10-1 and TRBJ2-7, with TRBD1 as a possible D gene (6 bases). With 1 base removed from V and 7 bases from J, the gap between germline ends came to 14 bases. The germline CDR1 and CDR2 sequences are WNHNN and SYGVQD (reference sequence). The CDR3 has 14 residues. For the CDR3, the DNA is TGCGCCAGCAGTGAGTATACGCAGGGGCGGGAGCAGTACTTC. Translating gives CASSEYTQGREQYF.

The sample holds a few counts of this clone. The CDR3, as DNA: TGTGCCAGCAGCTTCGGACAGATCTATGGCTACACCTTC. It is translated as CASSFGQIYGYTF. The chain links TRBV7-9 to TRBJ1-2, with D possibly TRBD1 on 6 matching bases. Looked up from germline, CDR1 is SEHNR and CDR2 is FQNEAQ (reference sequence). This CDR3 has 13 amino acids. Trimming cost V 3 bases and J 4 bases, with 9 bases left between them.

This chain connects TRBV15 to TRBJ1-3; a possible D gene is TRBD1 (5 bases). Germline V gene lookup returns CDR1 LNHNV and CDR2 YYDKDF (reference sequence). This CDR3 spans 17 amino acids. Trimming stripped 1 base from V and 0 bases from J, with 13 bases between. CDR3 DNA sequence: TGTGCCACCAGCAGAGTCCAGGGTATAAACTCTGGAAACACCATATATTTT. It yields the protein CATSRVQGINSGNTIYF.

The rearrangement links TRBV6-1 to TRBJ1-2; D is undetermined. V lost 9 bases to trimming and J lost 0 bases, with 11 bases between them. Germline CDR1 is MNHNS and CDR2 is SASEGT. This CDR3 contains 13 residues. CDR3 in DNA: TGTGCCAGTCTGGGAGGCCCTAACTATGGCTACACCTTC. It translates to CASLGGPNYGYTF.

The rearrangement uses TRBV4-1 and TRBJ2-7; TRBD2 might be the D (6 bases). CDR3 length: 16 amino acids. V was cut by 2 bases and J by 5 bases, with 19 bases left in between. CDR1 and CDR2 (germline): MGHRA, YSYEKL. In DNA form, the CDR3 reads TGCGCCAGCAGCCAACCCAGGCGGGGCACGAAAAACGAGCAGTACTTC. Its protein product is CASSQPRRGTKNEQYF.

J is TRBJ2-1 and V is TRBV9; perhaps TRBD1 as D (5 bases). The germline V and J ends were trimmed by 7 bases and 2 bases, with 10 bases remaining between them. CDR1 is SGDLS and CDR2 is YYNGEE in the germline V gene. The CDR3 is made up of 13 amino acids. CDR3 amino acids: CASSDNPYNEQFF. The CDR3 nucleotides are TGTGCCAGCTCGGACAACCCCTACAATGAGCAGTTCTTC.

V and J are TRBV28 and TRBJ2-7; D unresolved. Per the germline V gene, CDR1 is MDHEN and CDR2 is SYDVKM. V was pared by 6 bases and J by 1 base, with 4 bases between. CDR3 length: 11 residues. The CDR3 here is CASSGSYEQYF. The CDR3 bases are TGTGCCAGCAGCGGGTCCTACGAGCAGTACTTC.

The J gene is TRBJ1-5, the V gene TRBV28, with D hard to call. Trimming removed 3 bases from V and 4 bases from J, with 7 bases in between. Germline V CDR1 and CDR2: MDHEN, SYDVKM. This CDR3 comprises 13 residues. CDR3 sequence reads: CASSFTENQPQHF. The CDR3 DNA reads TGTGCCAGCAGTTTTACAGAGAATCAGCCCCAGCATTTT.

This chain joins TRBV5-5 and TRBJ2-4; D is possibly TRBD1 (5 bases). Germline CDR1 reads SGHKS; CDR2 reads YYEKEE (reference sequence). Trimming removed 4 bases from V and 6 bases from J, with 8 bases in between. The CDR3 is made up of 12 amino acids. CDR3 protein: CASSRTRNIQYF. CDR3 in DNA: TGTGCCAGCAGCCGGACACGAAACATTCAGTACTTC.

This clone was picked up one time. The CDR3 nucleotides are TGTGCCAGCAGCCAAGCGACACAGACCTCCGGGGTCTATGGCTACACCTTC. Its translation is CASSQATQTSGVYGYTF. The chain has TRBV14 and TRBJ1-2, with D uncertain. This CDR3 spans 17 amino acids. Germline loops: CDR1 SGHDN, CDR2 FVKESK. The germline V and J ends were trimmed by 1 base and 4 bases, with 19 bases remaining between them.

Only one count was recorded for this clone. The chain recombines TRBV7-9 with TRBJ2-5; 7 nucleotides agree with TRBD2. CDR3 length equals 16 residues. Unmatched junction bases numbered 14, after V lost 5 bases and J lost 5 bases. Germline CDR1 SEHNR, CDR2 FQNEAQ (reference sequence). DNA of the CDR3: TGTGCCAGCAGCCCTCGCCCCAGCGGGATGGGGGAGACCCAGTACTTC. This codes for CASSPRPSGMGETQYF.

V gene TRBV4-1 combines with J gene TRBJ2-7; D is perhaps TRBD2 (6 bases). Trimming took 0 bases from V and 5 from J, leaving 14 bases between them. Germline CDR1 and CDR2: MGHRA and YSYEKL. The CDR3 contains 15 residues. CDR3 nucleotides: TGCGCCAGCAGCCAAGATGTGCGGGGTGGTAACGAGCAGTACTTC. As protein: CASSQDVRGGNEQYF.